This TCR beta chain is drawn from a study of T cell repertoires in cytomegalovirus infection. From the reads, TCRdb called clonotypes with MiXCR, one entry per CDR3 protein. The table includes about 400,000 distinct CDR3 sequences, around 18% detected once. This clonotype was picked up a small number of times. The clonotype originates from a human donor in good health (CMV status not recorded). Some clones in this sample may be carry-over from other donors' samples. The sample taken for sequencing was PBMCs.

CDR3 DNA sequence: TGTGCCATCAGTGAGTCTGGGGGCCAAGAGACCCAGTACTTC. Translated, it gives CAISESGGQETQYF. The chain joins TRBV10-3 to TRBJ2-5; D may correspond to TRBD1 or TRBD2 (5 bases each). The CDR3 has 14 residues. Germline V gene data show CDR1 as ENHRY and CDR2 as SYGVKD. V lost 0 bases and J 1 base, leaving 6 bases between the germline ends.